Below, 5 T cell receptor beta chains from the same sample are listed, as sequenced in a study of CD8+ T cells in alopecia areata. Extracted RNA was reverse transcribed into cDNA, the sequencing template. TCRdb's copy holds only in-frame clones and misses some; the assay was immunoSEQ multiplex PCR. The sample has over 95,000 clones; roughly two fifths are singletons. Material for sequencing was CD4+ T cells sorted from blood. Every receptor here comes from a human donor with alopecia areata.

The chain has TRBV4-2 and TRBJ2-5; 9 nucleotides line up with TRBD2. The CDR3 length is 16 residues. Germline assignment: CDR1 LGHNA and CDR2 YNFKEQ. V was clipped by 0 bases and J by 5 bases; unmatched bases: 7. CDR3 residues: CASSQEAGGPLETQYF. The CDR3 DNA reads TGTGCCAGCAGCCAAGAGGCGGGGGGGCCCCTGGAGACCCAGTACTTC.

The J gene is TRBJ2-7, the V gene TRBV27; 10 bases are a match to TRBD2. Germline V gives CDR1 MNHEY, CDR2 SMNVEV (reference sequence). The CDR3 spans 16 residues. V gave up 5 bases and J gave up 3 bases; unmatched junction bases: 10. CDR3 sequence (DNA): TGTGCCAGCAGTACTCTCCTAACTAGCGGGAACTACGAGCAGTACTTC. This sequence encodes CASSTLLTSGNYEQYF.

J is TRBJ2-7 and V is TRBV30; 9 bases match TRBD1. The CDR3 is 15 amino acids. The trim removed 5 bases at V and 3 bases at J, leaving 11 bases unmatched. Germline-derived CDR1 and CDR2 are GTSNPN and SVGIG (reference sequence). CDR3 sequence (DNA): TGTGCCTGGGTGGACAGGGACAGGGCAAGCTACGAGCAGTACTTC. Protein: CAWVDRDRASYEQYF. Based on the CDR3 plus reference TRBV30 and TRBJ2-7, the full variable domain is SQTIHQWPATLVQPVGSPLSLECTVEGTSNPNLYWYRQAAGRGLQLLFYSVGIGQISSEVPQNLSASRPQDRQFILSSKKLLLSDSGFYLCAWVDRDRASYEQYFGPGTRLTVT.

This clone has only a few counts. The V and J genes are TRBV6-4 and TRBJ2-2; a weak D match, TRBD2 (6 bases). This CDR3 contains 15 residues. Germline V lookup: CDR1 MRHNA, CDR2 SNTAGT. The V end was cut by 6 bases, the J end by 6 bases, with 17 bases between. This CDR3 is CASRRDSLPSGELFF. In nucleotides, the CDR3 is TGTGCCAGCAGGAGGGACTCTCTTCCCTCCGGGGAGCTGTTTTTT.

Written as DNA, the CDR3 is TGTGCCAGCAGCTTAGGGGCCCTCAAAACCTACGAGCAGTACTTC. Protein: CASSLGALKTYEQYF. V usage is TRBV7-9 and J usage is TRBJ2-7; D ambiguous. The germline V and J ends were trimmed by 1 base and 2 bases, with 12 bases remaining between them. CDR3 length equals 15 residues. Germline V gene sequence: CDR1 SEHNR, CDR2 FQNEAQ (reference sequence).